The 3 T cell receptor beta chains in this list originate from one sample, sequenced in a study of blood T cells in healthy people across ages. Combining a sample-barcoded 5' primer with a J-beta primer mix, a second PCR ran for 7 to 11 cycles. TCRdb reprocessed the 5' RACE reads via MiXCR and lists one record per CDR3 protein. The table includes about 640,000 distinct CDR3 sequences, roughly three fifths detected once. Source material: blood. These receptors came from a man in his 60s in good health.

This chain links TRBV6-5 with TRBJ2-1; the match to TRBD2 covers 15 bases. The CDR3 consists of 16 residues. Germline values: CDR1 MNHEY, CDR2 SVGAGI. V lost 2 bases to trimming and J lost 8 bases; unmatched junction nucleotides: 4. The CDR3 here is CASSYTGLAGGYEQFF. CDR3 coding DNA: TGTGCCAGCAGTTACACGGGACTAGCGGGGGGATATGAGCAGTTCTTC.

This clonotype appeared a single time. This chain uses TRBV20-1 with TRBJ2-3; tentatively, D is TRBD2 (6 bases). CDR3 length equals 15 residues. Trimming took 6 bases from V and 0 from J, leaving 16 bases between them. Germline lookup yields CDR1 DFQATT and CDR2 SNEGSKA (reference sequence). The CDR3 DNA reads TGCAGTGCGAGGCTCAGCGGGCCTAGCACAGATACGCAGTATTTT. Its protein is CSARLSGPSTDTQYF.

The gene calls are TRBV28 and TRBJ2-7, with TRBD1 identical over 9 bases. Germline V gene data show CDR1 as MDHEN and CDR2 as SYDVKM. The ends lost 6 bases at V and 6 bases at J; junction bases unmatched: 6. The CDR3 runs 13 residues. The CDR3 sequence: CASSLQGAIEQYF. CDR3 in DNA: TGTGCCAGCAGCTTACAGGGGGCCATCGAGCAGTACTTC.